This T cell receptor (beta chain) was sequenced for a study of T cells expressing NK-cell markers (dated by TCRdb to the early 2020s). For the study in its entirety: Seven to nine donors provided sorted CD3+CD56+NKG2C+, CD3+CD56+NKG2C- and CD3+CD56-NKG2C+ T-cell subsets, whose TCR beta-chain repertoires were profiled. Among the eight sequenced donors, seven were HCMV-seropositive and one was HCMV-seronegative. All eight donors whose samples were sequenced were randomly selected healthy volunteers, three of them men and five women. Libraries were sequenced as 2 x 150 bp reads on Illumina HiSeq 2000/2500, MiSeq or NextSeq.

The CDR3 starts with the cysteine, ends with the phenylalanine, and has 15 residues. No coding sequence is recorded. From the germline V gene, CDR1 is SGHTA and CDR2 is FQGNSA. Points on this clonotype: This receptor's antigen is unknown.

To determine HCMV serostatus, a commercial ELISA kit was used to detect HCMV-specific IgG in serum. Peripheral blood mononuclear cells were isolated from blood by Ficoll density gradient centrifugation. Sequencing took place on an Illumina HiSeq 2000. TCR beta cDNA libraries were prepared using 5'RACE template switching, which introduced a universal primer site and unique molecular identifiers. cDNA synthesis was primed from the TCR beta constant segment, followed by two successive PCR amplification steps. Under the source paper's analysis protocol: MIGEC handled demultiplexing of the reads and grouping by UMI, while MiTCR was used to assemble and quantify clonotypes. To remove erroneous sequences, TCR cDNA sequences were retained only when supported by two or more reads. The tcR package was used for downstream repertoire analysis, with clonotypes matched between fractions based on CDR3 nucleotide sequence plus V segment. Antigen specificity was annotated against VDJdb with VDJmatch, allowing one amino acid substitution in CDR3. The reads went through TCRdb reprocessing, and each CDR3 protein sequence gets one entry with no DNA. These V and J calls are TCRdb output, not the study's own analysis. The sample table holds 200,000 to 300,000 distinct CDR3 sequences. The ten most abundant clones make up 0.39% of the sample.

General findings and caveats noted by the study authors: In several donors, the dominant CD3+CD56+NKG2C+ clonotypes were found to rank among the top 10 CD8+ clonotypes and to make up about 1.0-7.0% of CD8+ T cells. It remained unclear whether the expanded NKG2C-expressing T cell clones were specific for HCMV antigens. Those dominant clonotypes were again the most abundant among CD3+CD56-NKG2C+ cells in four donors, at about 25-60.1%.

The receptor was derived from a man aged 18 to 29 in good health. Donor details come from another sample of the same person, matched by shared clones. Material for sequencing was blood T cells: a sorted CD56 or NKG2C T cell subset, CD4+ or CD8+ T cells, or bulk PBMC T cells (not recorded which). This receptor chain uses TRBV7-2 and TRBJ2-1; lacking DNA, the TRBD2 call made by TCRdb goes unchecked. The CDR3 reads CASSLVAGVHNEQFF. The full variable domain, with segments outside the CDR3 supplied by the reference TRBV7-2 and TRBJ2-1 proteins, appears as GAGVSQSPSNKVTEKGKDVELRCDPISGHTALYWYRQSLGQGLEFLIYFQGNSAPDKSGLPSDRFSAERTGGSVSTLTIQRTQQEDSAVYLCASSLVAGVHNEQFFGPGTRLTVL.